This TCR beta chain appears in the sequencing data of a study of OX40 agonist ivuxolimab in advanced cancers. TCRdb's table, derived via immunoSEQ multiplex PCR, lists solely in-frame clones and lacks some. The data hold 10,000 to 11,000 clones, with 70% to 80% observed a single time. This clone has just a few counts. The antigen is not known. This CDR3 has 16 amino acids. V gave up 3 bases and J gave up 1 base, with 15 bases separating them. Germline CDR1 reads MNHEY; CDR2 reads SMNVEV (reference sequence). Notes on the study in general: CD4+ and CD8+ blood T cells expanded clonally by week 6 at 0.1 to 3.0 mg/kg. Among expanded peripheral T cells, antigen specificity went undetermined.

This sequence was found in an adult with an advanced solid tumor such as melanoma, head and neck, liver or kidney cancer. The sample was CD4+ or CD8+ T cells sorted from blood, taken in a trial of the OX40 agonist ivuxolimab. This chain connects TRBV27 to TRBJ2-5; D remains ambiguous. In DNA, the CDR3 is TGTGCCAGCAGTTTCACGGCCCCCACCGGCCAAGAGACCCAGTACTTC. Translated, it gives CASSFTAPTGQETQYF.